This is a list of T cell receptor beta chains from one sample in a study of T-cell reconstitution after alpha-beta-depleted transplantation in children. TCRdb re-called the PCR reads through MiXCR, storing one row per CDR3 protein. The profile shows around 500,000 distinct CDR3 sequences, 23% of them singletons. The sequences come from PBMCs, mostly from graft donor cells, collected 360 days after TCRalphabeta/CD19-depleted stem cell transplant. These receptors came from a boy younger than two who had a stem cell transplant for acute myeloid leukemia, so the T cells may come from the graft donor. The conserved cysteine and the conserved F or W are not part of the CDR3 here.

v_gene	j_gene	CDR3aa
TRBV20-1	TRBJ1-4	SAAIDLDEKLF
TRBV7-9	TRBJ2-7	ASSLMAGGGREQY
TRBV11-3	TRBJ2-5	ASSRQDRHQETQY
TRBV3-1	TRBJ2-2	ASSHRGSAGELF
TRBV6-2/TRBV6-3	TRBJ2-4	ASSPQGRSAKNIQY
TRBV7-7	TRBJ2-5	ASSPDPDRGETQY
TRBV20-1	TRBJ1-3	SARATYYSGNTIY
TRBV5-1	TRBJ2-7	ASSQNYEQY
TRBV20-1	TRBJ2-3	SARRLRESTDTQY
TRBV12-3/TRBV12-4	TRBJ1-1	ASRRRMNTEAF